The 21 T cell receptor beta chains given below trace back to one sample, sequenced in a study of T cells in localized non-small cell lung cancer (dated by TCRdb to the early 2020s). The method behind the library was the immunoSEQ multiplex PCR assay. TCRdb carries this immuneACCESS record with in-frame sequences only. Its versions omit some clonotypes, under half of them owing to an unresolved V gene in the studies checked, with the rest unexplained. The sample profile shows under 55,000 clones; over 75% of them were found once. The ten most abundant clones make up roughly 10% of the sample. The sample in question was PBMCs, obtained before any cancer treatment. The receptors originated from a woman aged 40-69 years with stage II lung adenocarcinoma.

J is TRBJ2-7 and V is TRBV7-9; 7 positions agree with TRBD1. Germline loops: CDR1 SEHNR, CDR2 FQNEAQ (reference sequence). After removal of 5 bases from V and 7 bases from J, the junction contained 8 bases not matched to a gene. CDR3 length: 13 amino acids. The CDR3 is CASSPTGSGEQYF. CDR3 nucleotides: TGTGCCAGCAGCCCGACAGGGAGTGGGGAGCAGTACTTC.

The rearrangement uses TRBV6-5 and TRBJ1-2; D is undetermined. The CDR3 length is 14 residues. Germline-derived CDR1 and CDR2 are MNHEY and SVGAGI. V lost 2 bases and J lost 8, with 15 bases in between. Here the CDR3 reads CASSYGRGTEGYTF. In DNA, the CDR3 is TGTGCCAGCAGTTACGGGCGGGGTACTGAAGGCTACACCTTC.

This sequence joins TRBV6-4 and TRBJ1-2, with 9 nucleotides matching TRBD1. V was clipped by 0 bases and J by 4 bases; unmatched bases: 3. Looked up from germline, CDR1 is MRHNA and CDR2 is SNTAGT. The CDR3 consists of 15 residues. CDR3 amino acids: CASSDSGTGSYGYTF. The CDR3 DNA sequence: TGTGCCAGCAGTGACTCGGGGACAGGGTCCTATGGCTACACCTTC.

This clone was seen a handful of times. The chain uses TRBV18 and TRBJ2-3; perhaps TRBD2 as D (6 bases). The CDR3 extends over 15 amino acids. CDR1 is KGHSH, CDR2 LQKENI, per germline. V gave up 3 bases and J gave up 4 bases, with 14 bases separating them. CDR3 region: CASSPRGSPPDTQYF. CDR3 nucleotide sequence: TGTGCCAGCTCACCGCGGGGCAGCCCCCCAGATACGCAGTATTTT.

This clone appeared once. The chain joins TRBV11-2 to TRBJ2-3, with TRBD2 matching over 8 bases. The CDR3 covers 15 residues. Trimming removed 5 bases from V and 0 bases from J; junction bases left unmatched: 4. Germline CDR1 reads SGHAT; CDR2 reads FQNNGV. The CDR3 DNA follows: TGTGCCAGCAGCCTACTAGCGGCTAGCACAGATACGCAGTATTTT. Protein: CASSLLAASTDTQYF.

The V call is TRBV4-1, the J call TRBJ1-3; D not resolved. The CDR3 contains 17 residues. Germline V CDR1 and CDR2: MGHRA, YSYEKL. V lost 0 bases to trimming and J lost 0 bases, with 12 bases between them. This CDR3 reads CASSQETRPTSGNTIYF. The CDR3 DNA sequence: TGCGCCAGCAGCCAAGAAACCAGGCCTACCTCTGGAAACACCATATATTTT.

The chain has TRBV5-6 and TRBJ2-3; 8 bases match TRBD1. The germline V gene encodes CDR1 SGHDT and CDR2 YYEEEE. This CDR3 is 16 amino acids long. Losses at the gene ends were 1 base for V and 4 bases for J; bases not matched to a gene: 8. The CDR3 DNA sequence: TGTGCCAGCAGCTTGCTCCCGGGACAGGAGGCAGATACGCAGTATTTT. Translated, it gives CASSLLPGQEADTQYF.

This clone is a singleton in its sample. J is TRBJ2-5 and V is TRBV5-6, with 9 bases matching TRBD1. This CDR3 comprises 15 residues. V was pared by 0 bases and J by 1 base, with 1 base of the junction left unmatched. Germline V CDR1 and CDR2: SGHDT, YYEEEE. In DNA form, the CDR3 reads TGTGCCAGCAGCTTGGGGACAGGGGTCCAAGAGACCCAGTACTTC. Amino acids: CASSLGTGVQETQYF.

The chain employs TRBV7-8 and TRBJ2-1, with D possibly being TRBD1 (5 bases). The length of the CDR3 is 13 residues. Per germline, CDR1 SGHVS and CDR2 FQNEAQ. V lost 1 base to trimming and J lost 4 bases, with 5 bases between them. The CDR3 coding sequence is TGTGCCAGCAGCTTAGGACAGTACAATGAGCAGTTCTTC. This encodes CASSLGQYNEQFF.

This rearrangement joins TRBV5-1 to TRBJ1-1, with D possibly matching TRBD1 (5 bases). Germline CDR1 and CDR2: SGHRS and YFSETQ. The length of the CDR3 is 15 residues. V lost 2 bases, J lost 3 bases, and 14 bases lay in between. The CDR3 bases are TGCGCCAGCAGCTTCCGGCCGGAGGGGTACACTGAAGCTTTCTTT. This encodes CASSFRPEGYTEAFF.

The chain carries TRBV28 and TRBJ2-5; D might be TRBD2 (6 bases). V shed 2 bases and J shed 4 bases, with 14 bases lying between them. The CDR3 consists of 15 residues. CDR1 is MDHEN, CDR2 SYDVKM, per germline. The CDR3 loop reads CASSLSRRGRETQYF. The CDR3 region has the DNA TGTGCCAGCAGTTTAAGTCGGAGGGGACGAGAGACCCAGTACTTC.

The J gene is TRBJ1-6, the V gene TRBV28; D ambiguous. The germline V gene encodes CDR1 MDHEN and CDR2 SYDVKM. V was trimmed by 6 bases and J by 7 bases, leaving 7 bases between them. The CDR3 has 12 residues. Here the CDR3 reads CASRVSNSPLHF. CDR3 bases: TGTGCCAGCAGGGTGTCCAATTCACCCCTCCACTTT. The full variable domain, in which reference TRBV28 and TRBJ1-6 provide the parts outside the CDR3, is DVKVTQSSRYLVKRTGEKVFLECVQDMDHENMFWYRQDPGLGLRLIYFSYDVKMKEKGDIPEGYSVSREKKERFSLILESASTNQTSMYLCASRVSNSPLHFGNGTRLTVT.

This chain connects TRBV12-5 to TRBJ2-5; 9 nucleotides line up with TRBD2. The germline CDR1 and CDR2 sequences are LGHNT and FRNRAP. The ends lost 1 base at V and 5 bases at J; junction bases unmatched: 2. The CDR3 loop spans 14 amino acids. CDR3 loop: CASGLGGTSETQYF. For the CDR3, the DNA is TGTGCTAGTGGTTTGGGCGGGACTAGCGAGACCCAGTACTTC.

This clone was counted a single time. The rearrangement joins TRBV5-4 to TRBJ2-5; maybe TRBD1 (5 bases). V lost 4 bases and J lost 4, with 14 bases in between. CDR1 and CDR2 (germline): SGHNT, YYREEE (reference sequence). CDR3 length: 14 residues. The CDR3 is CASSPVGQGETQYF. CDR3 DNA sequence: TGTGCCAGCAGCCCCGTTGGGCAGGGAGAGACCCAGTACTTC.

The V call is TRBV19, the J call TRBJ1-1; D may be TRBD1 (5 bases). Deletions cut 3 bases from V and 7 bases from J, with 18 bases between. Germline CDR1 LNHDA, CDR2 SQIVND (reference sequence). The CDR3 length is 15 residues. This CDR3 is CASSIEGRAGVEAFF. DNA for the CDR3: TGTGCCAGTAGTATTGAGGGAAGAGCGGGGGTTGAAGCTTTCTTT.

The chain combines TRBV19 with TRBJ1-1; D unresolved. Germline lookup yields CDR1 LNHDA and CDR2 SQIVND (reference sequence). Trimming stripped 0 bases from V and 0 bases from J, with 23 bases between. This CDR3 comprises 20 residues. CDR3 sequence: CASSIDLSRTAEKVNTEAFF. CDR3 DNA: TGTGCCAGTAGTATAGACCTGTCCCGGACGGCCGAAAAAGTGAACACTGAAGCTTTCTTT.

The J gene is TRBJ1-1, the V gene TRBV6-1; no clear D. The germline gives CDR1 MNHNS, CDR2 SASEGT. Trimming stripped 9 bases from V and 3 bases from J, with 14 bases between. There are 13 residues in the CDR3. The CDR3 reads CASSMGFDTEAFF. The DNA of the CDR3 is TGTGCCAGTTCTATGGGGTTTGACACTGAAGCTTTCTTT.

The chain combines TRBV6-5 with TRBJ1-2, with D uncertain. This CDR3 is 11 amino acids long. CDR1 is MNHEY, CDR2 SVGAGI, per germline. Trimming left V 4 bases short and J 2 bases short, with 2 bases between. The CDR3: CASSSNYGYTF. The CDR3 DNA sequence: TGTGCCAGCAGTTCCAACTATGGCTACACCTTC.

The V and J genes are TRBV5-4 and TRBJ2-7; 9 positions match TRBD1. Trimming cost V 4 bases and J 4 bases; bases outside gene matches: 12. The germline V gene has CDR1 SGHNT and CDR2 YYREEE (reference sequence). The CDR3 covers 16 residues. The CDR3 nucleotides are TGTGCCAGCAGCCGGACCGGGACAGGGACCTTATACGAGCAGTACTTC. Protein sequence: CASSRTGTGTLYEQYF.

The V and J genes are TRBV10-2 and TRBJ2-3; 10 nucleotides match TRBD1. The CDR3 is made up of 15 amino acids. The V gene's germline CDR1 is WSHSY and CDR2 SAAADI. V trimming: 3 bases; J trimming: 4 bases; junction bases outside the gene matches: 4. CDR3 nucleotide sequence: TGCGCCAGCAGTGATTGGACAGGGGGTTCAGATACGCAGTATTTT. This gives the protein CASSDWTGGSDTQYF.

Only a few counts were recorded for this clone. The chain joins TRBV7-8 to TRBJ2-3, with TRBD1 matching over 9 bases. V was clipped by 1 base and J by 7 bases; unmatched bases: 12. From germline, CDR1 is SGHVS and CDR2 FQNEAQ. There are 17 residues in the CDR3. CDR3 coding DNA: TGTGCCAGCAGCTTAGACTGGGACAGGGTGGAGGTCTATACGCAGTATTTT. Its translation is CASSLDWDRVEVYTQYF. Supplemented by reference TRBV7-8 and TRBJ2-3, the full variable domain reads GAGVSQSPRYKVAKRGQDVALRCDPISGHVSLFWYQQALGQGPEFLTYFQNEAQLDKSGLPSDRFFAERPEGSVSTLKIQRTQQEDSAVYLCASSLDWDRVEVYTQYFGPGTRLTVL.